These 10 T cell receptor beta chains were all obtained from the same sample, sequenced in a study of OX40 agonist ivuxolimab in advanced cancers. Clones were read by immunoSEQ multiplex PCR, and TCRdb kept only the in-frame ones, dropping some. Altogether roughly 60,000 clones are present, approximately 79% being singletons, with the ten largest covering 2% to 2.5%. The sequencing here drew on CD4+ or CD8+ T cells sorted from blood, taken in a trial of the OX40 agonist ivuxolimab. The receptors were gathered from an adult with an advanced solid tumor such as melanoma, head and neck, liver or kidney cancer.

This clone was seen just once. The V gene is TRBV2, the J gene TRBJ2-2; D remains unclear. The CDR3 runs to 16 residues. Germline CDR1 and CDR2: SNHLY and FYNNEI. The ends were cut back, 4 bases at V and 0 bases at J, with 12 bases in the middle. Here the CDR3 reads CASSAVWQTNTGELFF. As DNA, the CDR3 is TGTGCCAGCAGTGCAGTTTGGCAAACGAACACCGGGGAGCTGTTTTTT. Complete variable domain (other parts from reference TRBV2 and TRBJ2-2): EPEVTQTPSHQVTQMGQEVILRCVPISNHLYFYWYRQILGQKVEFLVSFYNNEISEKSEIFDDQFSVERPDGSNFTLKIRSTKLEDSAMYFCASSAVWQTNTGELFFGEGSRLTVL.

V is TRBV6-1 and J is TRBJ1-2; 9 bases fit TRBD1. Germline CDR1 and CDR2: MNHNS and SASEGT. The length of the CDR3 is 13 residues. With 7 bases clipped from V and 3 bases from J, the junction kept 3 bases outside the gene matches. CDR3 in DNA: TGTGCCAGCACCCGGACAGGGGACTATGGCTACACCTTC. This sequence encodes CASTRTGDYGYTF.

This chain's CDR3 is CAWSPGGEQPQHF. CDR3 nucleotide sequence: TGTGCCTGGAGTCCAGGGGGTGAACAGCCCCAGCATTTT. This chain connects TRBV30 to TRBJ1-5; 7 bases agree with TRBD1. Germline V gene data show CDR1 as GTSNPN and CDR2 as SVGIG (reference sequence). This CDR3 has 13 amino acids. V gave up 2 bases and J gave up 7 bases; unmatched junction bases: 5.

The V and J genes are TRBV7-8 and TRBJ2-2; D is possibly TRBD2 (6 bases). The CDR3 has 16 residues. Trimming removed 1 base from V and 5 bases from J, with 14 bases in between. The V gene's germline CDR1 is SGHVS and CDR2 FQNEAQ. DNA of the CDR3: TGTGCCAGCAGCTTAGACACGCGGGGACCTACCGGGGAGCTGTTTTTT. It yields the protein CASSLDTRGPTGELFF.

The table lists this clone with a count of one. The chain uses TRBV28 and TRBJ1-2; the D gene is possibly TRBD1 (5 bases). The V and J ends lost 2 bases and 5 bases respectively, with 18 bases between them. Germline V lookup: CDR1 MDHEN, CDR2 SYDVKM. The CDR3 contains 16 residues. The CDR3 protein is CASSLSFRARTYGYTF. The DNA for the CDR3 is TGTGCCAGCAGTTTAAGTTTCAGGGCACGAACATATGGCTACACCTTC.

The rearrangement uses TRBV5-4 and TRBJ2-5, with D unresolved. Germline loops: CDR1 SGHNT, CDR2 YYREEE (reference sequence). This CDR3 has 16 residues. The germline V and J ends were trimmed by 4 bases and 2 bases, with 18 bases remaining between them. The CDR3 DNA follows: TGTGCCAGCAGCCCCCCCGGCAGGCTCCCTCAAGAGACCCAGTACTTC. Residues: CASSPPGRLPQETQYF.

J is TRBJ1-1 and V is TRBV5-1; D uncertain. V was pared by 0 bases and J by 1 base, with 7 bases between. The V gene's germline CDR1 is SGHRS and CDR2 YFSETQ. The CDR3 sequence is 14 residues long. In DNA form, the CDR3 reads TGCGCCAGCAGCTTGGAGCCGGAGAACACTGAAGCTTTCTTT. Residues: CASSLEPENTEAFF.

CDR3 nucleotides: TGTGCCATCAGTGCCCCGGGAGCTCCCGTTGCCAATGAGCAGTTCTTC. Translated: CAISAPGAPVANEQFF. The chain combines TRBV10-3 with TRBJ2-1; possibly TRBD2 for D (6 bases). The germline CDR1 and CDR2 sequences are ENHRY and SYGVKD. Trimming cost V 4 bases and J 6 bases, with 19 bases left between them. CDR3 size: 16 residues.

The rearrangement uses TRBV28 and TRBJ2-1, with D possibly called TRBD1 or TRBD2 (5 bases each). V gave up 5 bases and J gave up 10 bases, with 15 bases separating them. Germline assignment: CDR1 MDHEN and CDR2 SYDVKM. This CDR3 has 13 amino acids. The CDR3 protein is CASSPTRGGEQFF. CDR3 sequence (DNA): TGTGCCAGCAGTCCTACGAGGGGCGGAGAGCAGTTCTTC.

V usage is TRBV5-1 and J usage is TRBJ2-5; 7 nucleotides line up with TRBD1. V lost 0 bases to trimming and J lost 5 bases; unmatched junction nucleotides: 4. CDR1 and CDR2 from the germline V gene are SGHRS and YFSETQ. The CDR3 sequence is 14 residues long. The CDR3 nucleotides read TGCGCCAGCAGCTTGGAGGGGGCGCGGGAGACCCAGTACTTC. Amino acids: CASSLEGARETQYF.